This record looks at one TCR beta chain sequence and its context. J gave up 5 bases and V 2 bases, and 7 bases lay outside the gene matches. Germline assignment: CDR1 SEHNR and CDR2 FQNEAQ (reference sequence). CDR3 length equals 15 residues. Original handling: Estimation of nucleated cell counts relied on the amplification of reference gene primers. Using immunoSEQ multiplex PCR, the repertoire was profiled, and TCRdb retains in-frame clones only, with some absent. V and J calls and clone size are copied from that table; D and trimming were computed from the DNA. The sample holds 210,000 or so clones, 85% to 90% seen once. This sample was taken from a study of blood T cell repertoires in COVID-19. Study-level background: The origin of the acute and convalescent COVID-19 samples was the United States, Italy and Spain. In each case, the material was cDNA or gDNA derived from T cells, B-cell-depleted T cells, or PBMCs.

V usage is TRBV7-9 and J usage is TRBJ1-1, with 8 bases identical to TRBD1. Sequenced sample: peripheral blood. This sequence was found in a man aged 50 to 60 with acute or convalescent COVID-19. CDR3 protein: CASSLTTGGRTEAFF. CDR3 bases: TGTGCCAGCAGCTTAACCACAGGGGGGAGGACTGAAGCTTTCTTT.